One and the same sample provided the 20 T cell receptor beta chains below, sequenced in a study of shared clonotypes between healthy human individuals. Measured with immunoSEQ multiplex PCR; TCRdb has only the in-frame clones, and not every one. This sample has 2 million to 2.5 million clones; 85% to 95% occur once, and the top ten carry around 0.38%. The sequenced sample consisted of naive CD4+ T cells from PBMCs. Stated subset: CD45RA+ positively selected. All receptors come from a man aged 18 to 29 in good health. Some clones in this sample may be carry-over from other donors' samples.

The CDR3 DNA follows: TGTGCCAGCAGTCCCACCCGGGACAGGTCGTACGAGCAGTACTTC. It yields the protein CASSPTRDRSYEQYF. The genes are TRBV27 and TRBJ2-7, with 8 positions matching TRBD1. Losses at the gene ends were 5 bases for V and 4 bases for J; bases not matched to a gene: 10. This CDR3 has 15 residues. CDR1 and CDR2 (germline): MNHEY, SMNVEV (reference sequence).

The chain uses TRBV28 and TRBJ1-2; no clear D. Germline V gene sequence: CDR1 MDHEN, CDR2 SYDVKM. Trimming took 4 bases from V and 8 from J, leaving 23 bases between them. The CDR3 is 16 residues long. The CDR3 nucleotides read TGTGCCAGCAGTTCTTTAACCGGACCAAACGGATGGGGCTACACCTTC. Its protein is CASSSLTGPNGWGYTF.

V is TRBV5-1 and J is TRBJ1-5; 11 nucleotides match TRBD1. Looked up from germline, CDR1 is SGHRS and CDR2 is YFSETQ. The CDR3 loop spans 14 amino acids. V lost 4 bases to trimming and J lost 9 bases; unmatched junction nucleotides: 6. This CDR3 is CASSPGTGGWPQHF. CDR3 DNA sequence: TGCGCCAGCAGCCCAGGGACAGGGGGTTGGCCCCAGCATTTT.

As concerns this clone: The same CDR3 is also encoded by other DNA sequences in this sample. This sequence joins TRBV5-1 and TRBJ2-5, with TRBD2 matching 8 bases. Germline lookup yields CDR1 SGHRS and CDR2 YFSETQ. Unmatched junction bases numbered 1, after V lost 1 base and J lost 2 bases. There are 14 residues in the CDR3. CDR3 protein: CASSLIAGQETQYF. Written as DNA, the CDR3 is TGCGCCAGCAGCTTGATAGCGGGACAAGAGACCCAGTACTTC.

The rearrangement joins TRBV7-8 to TRBJ2-7; 7 bases line up with TRBD1. The V and J ends lost 1 base and 2 bases, in that order; junction bases with no gene match: 11. Looked up from germline, CDR1 is SGHVS and CDR2 is FQNEAQ. CDR3 length equals 17 residues. For the CDR3, the DNA is TGTGCCAGCAGCTTAGTATGGAAACAGGGGATCACCTACGAGCAGTACTTC. It encodes CASSLVWKQGITYEQYF. Variable domain in full (rest from reference TRBV7-8 and TRBJ2-7): GAGVSQSPRYKVAKRGQDVALRCDPISGHVSLFWYQQALGQGPEFLTYFQNEAQLDKSGLPSDRFFAERPEGSVSTLKIQRTQQEDSAVYLCASSLVWKQGITYEQYFGPGTRLTVT.

V usage is TRBV18 and J usage is TRBJ2-3, with a tentative D call TRBD2 (5 bases). Per germline, CDR1 KGHSH and CDR2 LQKENI. There are 16 residues in the CDR3. Between the trimmed V and J ends, which lost 3 bases and 0 bases, there was a span of 13 bases. Here the CDR3 reads CASSPLGAVSTDTQYF. As DNA, the CDR3 is TGTGCCAGCTCACCCCTCGGAGCGGTTAGCACAGATACGCAGTATTTT.

For the CDR3, the DNA is TGTGCCAGCAGCTACCGAGGAGAAGGCTACAATGAGCAGTTCTTC. It translates to CASSYRGEGYNEQFF. This rearrangement joins TRBV7-2 to TRBJ2-1; D remains ambiguous. The CDR3 contains 15 residues. Trimming removed 4 bases at V and 3 bases at J, with 13 bases between. Germline V CDR1 and CDR2: SGHTA, FQGNSA.

In the case of this clone: The sample holds other DNA sequences that translate to the same CDR3. The chain uses TRBV28 and TRBJ1-2, with a tentative D call TRBD1 (6 bases). Germline V gives CDR1 MDHEN, CDR2 SYDVKM. V lost 6 bases and J lost 4, with 9 bases in between. The CDR3 runs to 12 residues. The chain's CDR3 is CASSRGFYGYTF. The CDR3 DNA reads as TGTGCCAGCAGCAGGGGTTTCTATGGCTACACCTTC.

The chain is built from TRBV5-6 and TRBJ1-2; TRBD1 matches at 8 bases. Trimming at V came to 3 bases and at J to 8 bases, leaving 6 bases not matched to a gene. This CDR3 contains 13 residues. The germline V gene encodes CDR1 SGHDT and CDR2 YYEEEE. In nucleotides, the CDR3 is TGTGCCAGCAGCTGGGGACAGGCAGCCGGCTACACCTTC. Protein: CASSWGQAAGYTF.

This clone was picked up one time. This sequence joins TRBV11-2 and TRBJ2-5, with TRBD2 matching over 7 bases. The V gene end was trimmed by 5 bases and the J gene end by 5 bases; junction bases not matched to a gene: 8. Germline V CDR1 and CDR2: SGHAT, FQNNGV. This CDR3 spans 14 amino acids. CDR3 in amino acids: CASSPLYGRETQYF. CDR3 bases: TGTGCCAGCAGCCCCCTTTACGGGAGGGAGACCCAGTACTTC.

This rearrangement joins TRBV6-1 to TRBJ2-5, with D possibly matching TRBD2 (5 bases). Trimming shortened V by 11 bases and J by 7 bases, and 20 bases separated the two germline ends. This CDR3 has 13 amino acids. Germline V CDR1 and CDR2: MNHNS, SASEGT. The CDR3 sequence is CAGDFAAGGTQYF. The CDR3 DNA is TGTGCCGGAGACTTTGCGGCGGGCGGGACCCAGTACTTC.

The chain joins TRBV5-1 to TRBJ2-5, with 8 bases identical to TRBD1. With V trimmed by 4 bases and J by 1 base, 6 bases remained unmatched. From germline, CDR1 is SGHRS and CDR2 YFSETQ. This CDR3 is built from 15 residues. The CDR3 region has the DNA TGCGCCAGCAGCGGTACCGGACAGGGCCAAGAGACCCAGTACTTC. It specifies CASSGTGQGQETQYF. The complete variable domain, with remaining parts taken from reference TRBV5-1 and TRBJ2-5, reads KAGVTQTPRYLIKTRGQQVTLSCSPISGHRSVSWYQQTPGQGLQFLFEYFSETQRNKGNFPGRFSGRQFSNSRSEMNVSTLELGDSALYLCASSGTGQGQETQYFGPGTRLLVL.

Note on this clone: This specimen includes other DNA sequences encoding the same CDR3. The J gene is TRBJ2-6, the V gene TRBV30; D unresolved. The CDR3 runs 13 residues. CDR1 is GTSNPN and CDR2 is SVGIG in the germline V gene (reference sequence). V lost 0 bases, J lost 1 base, and 1 base lay in between. Here the CDR3 DNA reads TGTGCCTGGAGTGTATCTGGGGCCAACGTCCTGACTTTC. The encoded protein is CAWSVSGANVLTF. The full variable domain, its missing parts supplied by reference TRBV30 and TRBJ2-6, is SQTIHQWPATLVQPVGSPLSLECTVEGTSNPNLYWYRQAAGRGLQLLFYSVGIGQISSEVPQNLSASRPQDRQFILSSKKLLLSDSGFYLCAWSVSGANVLTFGAGSRLTVL.

In its sample, this clone was seen a few times. The rearrangement links TRBV28 to TRBJ1-5; D is ambiguous. V shed 4 bases and J shed 7 bases, with 5 bases lying between them. The V gene's germline CDR1 is MDHEN and CDR2 SYDVKM. This CDR3 is 11 amino acids long. DNA for the CDR3: TGTGCCAGCAGTTGGACCCAGCCCCAGCATTTT. It specifies CASSWTQPQHF.

This chain links TRBV28 with TRBJ2-7, with 7 bases matching TRBD1. V lost 5 bases to trimming and J lost 4 bases; unmatched junction nucleotides: 8. CDR1 and CDR2 (germline): MDHEN, SYDVKM. The CDR3 length is 14 residues. The CDR3 region has the DNA TGTGCCAGCAGTATAGCGACAGGGCAGTACGAGCAGTACTTC. As protein: CASSIATGQYEQYF.

CDR3 bases: TGTGCCAGCAGTTACTCGTGGGTAGCGGGGACCTACGAGCAGTACTTC. Translation gives CASSYSWVAGTYEQYF. V gene TRBV6-5 combines with J gene TRBJ2-7; 8 nucleotides agree with TRBD2. CDR1 is MNHEY, CDR2 SVGAGI, per germline. The length of the CDR3 is 16 residues. Trimming removed 0 bases from V and 2 bases from J; junction bases left unmatched: 6.

The V and J genes are TRBV4-1 and TRBJ1-5; D ambiguous. The CDR3 covers 13 residues. Germline assignment: CDR1 MGHRA and CDR2 YSYEKL. V dropped 4 bases and J dropped 7 bases, with 11 bases sitting between them. The CDR3 DNA sequence: TGCGCCAGCAGCCTCGGTCTCTCGCAGCCCCAGCATTTT. Amino acids: CASSLGLSQPQHF.

This chain uses TRBV18 with TRBJ2-7, with 7 bases aligning to TRBD2. The length of the CDR3 is 14 residues. V trimming: 3 bases; J trimming: 6 bases; junction bases outside the gene matches: 8. Per the germline V gene, CDR1 is KGHSH and CDR2 is LQKENI. Written as DNA, the CDR3 is TGTGCCAGCTCACCGGGGGGGAGGGCCCTCGAGCAGTACTTC. It is translated as CASSPGGRALEQYF.

The CDR3 loop reads CASSVGTGNNEQFF. The CDR3 DNA sequence: TGTGCCAGCAGCGTGGGGACAGGGAACAATGAGCAGTTCTTC. This sequence joins TRBV7-3 and TRBJ2-1, with 9 bases matching TRBD1. Germline lookup yields CDR1 SGHTA and CDR2 FQGTGA. The CDR3 is 14 amino acids. V shed 5 bases, J shed 5 bases, and the junction held 4 bases outside the gene matches.

CDR3 in DNA: TGCGCCAGCAGCCACTCAGGCTCCGGGGACTACGAGCAGTACTTC. Protein: CASSHSGSGDYEQYF. The rearrangement joins TRBV4-1 to TRBJ2-7, with D possibly TRBD2 on 5 matching bases. The CDR3 has 15 amino acids. CDR1 is MGHRA and CDR2 is YSYEKL in the germline V gene. Between the trimmed V and J ends, which lost 3 bases and 3 bases, there was a span of 15 bases.